This T cell receptor (beta chain) appears in the sequencing data of a study of cytomegalovirus exposure and HLA in healthy donors. Study as a whole: Per a later analysis, the roughly 700 first-cohort and 110 or so validation repertoires shared one platform. Study-level points and caveats: The classifier was said to identify cytomegalovirus status with high specificity and sensitivity. The authors enumerated some 170 TCR beta chains as linked to cytomegalovirus. As confirmed in vitro, a few CMV-associated chains were specific for CMV antigens.

As regards this clone: Its antigen is still unknown.

This CDR3 has 17 residues. V lost 0 bases and J lost 4, with 15 bases in between. Assay used: immunoSEQ multiplex PCR; TCRdb lists only in-frame clones, some missing. This table holds 300,000 to 450,000 clones, 80% to 90% found once. Sequenced input: PBMCs. The chain is built from TRBV23-1 and TRBJ1-4; D is perhaps TRBD1 (5 bases). TRBV23-1 falls under the ORF class, with uncertain function. This clonotype originated in a woman aged 18-29 years in good health and CMV-seronegative. The CDR3 region has the DNA TGCGCCAGCAGTCAATCATGTTTCCAGGGTGATAATGAAAAACTGTTTTTT. This sequence encodes CASSQSCFQGDNEKLFF.